The 22 T cell receptor beta chains listed next were all sequenced from one sample in a study of control samples from healthy donors and cancer patients. Repertoires were generated with immunoSEQ multiplex PCR, while TCRdb's copy carries only in-frame clones and drops some. Among more than 95,000 clones listed, approximately 90% were seen once. The sequencing input was blood. The receptor set was obtained from a woman in her 70s in good health.

This rearrangement joins TRBV6-6 to TRBJ1-6; no definite D call. The CDR3 runs to 12 residues. Between the trimmed V and J ends, which lost 7 bases and 7 bases, there was a span of 8 bases. The germline CDR1 and CDR2 sequences are MNHNY and SVGAGI (reference sequence). The CDR3 loop reads CASNSPNSPLHF. The CDR3 DNA sequence: TGTGCCAGCAACAGCCCCAATTCACCCCTCCACTTT.

The chain has TRBV9 and TRBJ1-6; 8 nucleotides align to TRBD1. The V and J ends lost 1 base and 6 bases, in that order; junction bases with no gene match: 3. The CDR3 is 15 amino acids. Per the germline V gene, CDR1 is SGDLS and CDR2 is YYNGEE. This CDR3 reads CASSVLGQGNSPLHF. The DNA of the CDR3 is TGTGCCAGCAGCGTACTAGGACAGGGTAATTCACCCCTCCACTTT.

The rearrangement uses TRBV19 and TRBJ1-5; D gene uncertain. Per germline, CDR1 LNHDA and CDR2 SQIVND (reference sequence). The length of the CDR3 is 14 residues. V shed 3 bases and J shed 2 bases, with 8 bases lying between them. The CDR3 nucleotides read TGTGCCAGTAGTATGAGGGAAGGCAATCAGCCCCAGCATTTT. Translating it yields CASSMREGNQPQHF.

The J gene is TRBJ1-6, the V gene TRBV12-3 or TRBV12-4, with D possibly matching TRBD1 (6 bases). Trimming left V 3 bases short and J 10 bases short, with 10 bases between. The CDR3 has 13 amino acids. The CDR3 sequence is CASSLGQWSPLHF. CDR3 in DNA: TGTGCCAGCAGTTTGGGACAATGGTCACCCCTCCACTTT.

Concerning this clone: The same CDR3 can be traced to other DNA sequences in this sample. V and J are TRBV11-1 and TRBJ2-7; TRBD1 agrees at 7 bases. CDR1 and CDR2 (germline): SGHAT, FQDESV (reference sequence). The CDR3 has 14 residues. V was pared by 1 base and J by 1 base, with 1 base of the junction left unmatched. The CDR3 region is CASSLDRGSYEQYF. For the CDR3, the DNA is TGTGCCAGCAGCTTAGACAGGGGTTCCTACGAGCAGTACTTC.

The chain has TRBV3-1 (or the pseudogene TRBV3-2) and TRBJ2-7, with 12 bases fitting TRBD2. This CDR3 comprises 17 residues. The V gene end was trimmed by 6 bases and the J gene end by 2 bases; junction bases not matched to a gene: 11. Germline V gene lookup returns CDR1 LGHDT and CDR2 YNNKEL (reference sequence). CDR3 amino acids: CASSLRLAGASPYEQYF. DNA of the CDR3: TGTGCCAGCAGTCTTAGACTAGCGGGGGCGTCTCCCTACGAGCAGTACTTC.

V and J are TRBV5-4 and TRBJ2-1, with D maybe TRBD2 (7 bases). This CDR3 spans 17 amino acids. The germline CDR1 and CDR2 sequences are SGHNT and YYREEE (reference sequence). The V gene lost 4 bases and the J gene lost 1 base, with 18 bases spanning the gap. This chain's CDR3 is CASSRGTGGRSYNEQFF. The CDR3 bases are TGTGCCAGCAGCCGCGGCACCGGGGGGCGATCCTACAATGAGCAGTTCTTC.

The chain is built from TRBV5-1 and TRBJ2-1; a possible D gene is TRBD1 (5 bases). This CDR3 comprises 14 residues. Trimming cost V 5 bases and J 6 bases, with 15 bases left between them. The germline V gene has CDR1 SGHRS and CDR2 YFSETQ. The CDR3 sequence: CASSYFDSLNEQFF. The CDR3 DNA reads TGCGCCAGCAGTTATTTCGACAGCCTCAATGAGCAGTTCTTC.

This chain links TRBV7-8 with TRBJ1-6, with D unresolved. V was pared by 1 base and J by 7 bases, with 8 bases between. Germline V gene sequence: CDR1 SGHVS, CDR2 FQNEAQ. CDR3 size: 14 residues. DNA for the CDR3: TGTGCCAGCAGCTTAGAGGAAGGGAATTCACCCCTCCACTTT. It encodes CASSLEEGNSPLHF.

This chain joins TRBV2 and TRBJ1-5; D is unresolved. Trimming shortened V by 7 bases and J by 0 bases, and 7 bases separated the two germline ends. Germline V lookup: CDR1 SNHLY, CDR2 FYNNEI. The CDR3 totals 13 residues. CDR3 sequence: CASTRYSNQPQHF. CDR3 nucleotide sequence: TGTGCCAGCACGAGGTATAGCAATCAGCCCCAGCATTTT.

The J gene is TRBJ2-3, the V gene TRBV7-3; no clear D. CDR1 and CDR2 from the germline V gene are SGHTA and FQGTGA. Trimming left V 6 bases short and J 0 bases short, with 13 bases between. This CDR3 region has 15 residues. The CDR3 coding sequence is TGTGCCAGCAGTCGTTCCGGAGTTAGCACAGATACGCAGTATTTT. Protein sequence: CASSRSGVSTDTQYF.

The chain carries TRBV5-5 and TRBJ1-3; D is possibly TRBD1 (6 bases). Trimming took off 0 bases at V and 6 bases at J, with 13 bases between the two ends. Germline V CDR1 and CDR2: SGHKS, YYEKEE (reference sequence). CDR3 length: 15 amino acids. The CDR3 DNA is TGTGCCAGCAGCTTGGACCCAGGGGAGTTAAACACCATATATTTT. This sequence encodes CASSLDPGELNTIYF.

The chain combines TRBV12-3 or TRBV12-4 with TRBJ2-1; maybe TRBD1 (5 bases). V was clipped by 11 bases and J by 6 bases, with 17 bases between them. CDR3 length equals 13 residues. DNA for the CDR3: TGTGCCTGGGGCTTGAGTGGGCGCAATGAGCAGTTCTTC. It encodes CAWGLSGRNEQFF.

This clone was seen only once. This sequence joins TRBV2 and TRBJ1-2, with D possibly matching TRBD1 (5 bases). Per the germline V gene, CDR1 is SNHLY and CDR2 is FYNNEI. V was clipped by 8 bases and J by 6 bases, with 16 bases between them. The CDR3 extends over 13 amino acids. The CDR3 sequence is CASRGGGWNGYTF. CDR3 DNA: TGTGCCAGCCGGGGGGGAGGTTGGAATGGCTACACCTTC.

The V call is TRBV3-1 (or the pseudogene TRBV3-2), the J call TRBJ1-4, with D uncertain. Germline CDR1 reads LGHDT; CDR2 reads YNNKEL (reference sequence). The CDR3 extends over 12 amino acids. V dropped 2 bases and J dropped 8 bases, with 6 bases sitting between them. The CDR3 DNA sequence: TGTGCCAGCAGCCAAACAGCAGAAAAACTGTTTTTT. It encodes CASSQTAEKLFF.

The J gene is TRBJ2-1, the V gene TRBV7-9, with 8 nucleotides matching TRBD1. V dropped 5 bases and J dropped 4; count of bases not matched to a gene: 4. The CDR3 is 14 residues long. Germline CDR1 reads SEHNR; CDR2 reads FQNEAQ (reference sequence). The CDR3: CASSTWTGYNEQFF. The CDR3 nucleotides are TGTGCCAGCAGCACCTGGACAGGGTACAATGAGCAGTTCTTC.

The chain recombines TRBV7-2 with TRBJ1-1; D is unresolved. This CDR3 region has 14 residues. Germline CDR1 is SGHTA and CDR2 is FQGNSA. V lost 1 base and J 4 bases, leaving 10 bases between the germline ends. CDR3 loop: CASSLDIRVTEAFF. CDR3 nucleotide sequence: TGTGCCAGCAGCTTAGATATAAGGGTCACTGAAGCTTTCTTT.

The rearrangement uses TRBV4-2 and TRBJ2-1; 10 nucleotides align to TRBD2. CDR3 length: 16 residues. V dropped 4 bases and J dropped 4; count of bases not matched to a gene: 7. CDR1 and CDR2 (germline): LGHNA, YNFKEQ. CDR3 region: CASSLSAGGNYNEQFF. In DNA, the CDR3 is TGTGCCAGCAGCCTCTCAGCGGGGGGGAATTACAATGAGCAGTTCTTC.

This rearrangement joins TRBV2 to TRBJ1-1, with 8 bases aligning to TRBD1. There are 16 residues in the CDR3. The V and J ends lost 5 bases and 11 bases, in that order; junction bases with no gene match: 19. Germline V gives CDR1 SNHLY, CDR2 FYNNEI. CDR3 sequence (DNA): TGTGCCAGCAGTTTGTGGTTTGACAGGGGCCACCTAAGGGCTTTCTTT. Its protein product is CASSLWFDRGHLRAFF. The whole variable domain, filled in from reference TRBV2 and TRBJ1-1, reads EPEVTQTPSHQVTQMGQEVILRCVPISNHLYFYWYRQILGQKVEFLVSFYNNEISEKSEIFDDQFSVERPDGSNFTLKIRSTKLEDSAMYFCASSLWFDRGHLRAFFGQGTRLTVV.

V is TRBV7-2 and J is TRBJ1-6, with a tentative D call TRBD1 (5 bases). The CDR3 is 18 residues long. V lost 4 bases and J 0 bases, leaving 16 bases between the germline ends. Germline CDR1 reads SGHTA; CDR2 reads FQGNSA. CDR3: CASSSKSQGGSYNSPLHF. The CDR3 region has the DNA TGTGCCAGCAGCTCAAAGAGTCAGGGTGGCTCCTATAATTCACCCCTCCACTTT.

The chain links TRBV19 to TRBJ1-2; D perhaps matches TRBD1 (5 bases). The V end lost 6 bases, the J end lost 5 bases, and 13 bases lay between the germline ends. The germline gives CDR1 LNHDA, CDR2 SQIVND (reference sequence). The CDR3 has 13 residues. CDR3 amino acids: CASSPGRRYGYTF. CDR3 sequence (DNA): TGTGCCAGTAGCCCGGGACGGAGATATGGCTACACCTTC. The variable domain in full, with the rest retrieved from reference TRBV19 and TRBJ1-2, is DGGITQSPKYLFRKEGQNVTLSCEQNLNHDAMYWYRQDPGQGLRLIYYSQIVNDFQKGDIAEGYSVSREKKESFPLTVTSAQKNPTAFYLCASSPGRRYGYTFGSGTRLTVV.

The CDR3 bases are TGCGCCAGCAGCTTGGACAGCACAGATACGCAGTATTTT. This sequence encodes CASSLDSTDTQYF. The chain couples TRBV5-1 to TRBJ2-3; no reliable D call. V lost 0 bases to trimming and J lost 0 bases, with 2 bases between them. The length of the CDR3 is 13 residues. Germline V gene sequence: CDR1 SGHRS, CDR2 YFSETQ.